Each of the 26 T cell receptor beta chains below was sequenced from the same sample in a study of vaccination effects on CD4 cells after COVID-19. Profiled with immunoSEQ multiplex PCR; TCRdb holds only in-frame clones, not every one. The top ten hold approximately 29% of the sample, which has around 49,000 clones, approximately 77% seen once. Antigen specificity for these receptors is unknown. Ahead of sequencing, the ViraFEST assay grew antigen-specific CD4+ T cells using viral peptide pools. Cultured cells yielded isolated CD4+ T cells after around 10 days. This person's SARS-CoV-2 infection, confirmed by PCR, occurred between March and December 2020. Specimen: CD4+ T cells from PBMCs cultured with a peptide pool, collected before COVID-19 vaccination. The origin of the receptors is a human donor who had a prior SARS-CoV-2 infection.

In this sample, this clone turned up a few times. V gene TRBV2 combines with J gene TRBJ1-3; no definite D call. Trimming stripped 2 bases from V and 0 bases from J, with 11 bases between. Germline lookup yields CDR1 SNHLY and CDR2 FYNNEI. The CDR3 totals 16 residues. The CDR3 protein is CASSERRVSSGNTIYF. Written as DNA, the CDR3 is TGTGCCAGCAGTGAACGCAGAGTGAGCTCTGGAAACACCATATATTTT.

The rearrangement links TRBV6-6 to TRBJ1-2; no firm D call. The CDR3 is 10 residues long. Trimming took 2 bases from V and 11 from J, leaving 6 bases between them. Germline V gene sequence: CDR1 MNHNY, CDR2 SVGAGI (reference sequence). CDR3 DNA: TGTGCCAGCAGTTACAGAGATTACACCTTC. This encodes CASSYRDYTF.

Worth noting for this clone: One end of the junction varies from germline; a read error may be responsible. This sequence joins TRBV7-7 and TRBJ2-5, with 10 bases lining up with TRBD2. The germline gives CDR1 SSHAT, CDR2 FNYEAQ (reference sequence). The CDR3 is 16 amino acids. CDR3 nucleotide sequence: TGTGCTAGCAGCTTAGGAGGTCTAGCGGGAGAAGAGACCCAGTACTTC. This codes for CASSLGGLAGEETQYF.

The chain recombines TRBV7-6 with TRBJ1-4; D might be TRBD1 (6 bases). V was pared by 1 base and J by 1 base, with 10 bases between. The length of the CDR3 is 16 residues. Looked up from germline, CDR1 is SGHVS and CDR2 is FNYEAQ. The CDR3 DNA is TGTGCCAGCAGCTTAGGCAGGGGCATAACTAATGAAAAACTGTTTTTT. Protein product: CASSLGRGITNEKLFF.

This sequence joins TRBV18 and TRBJ1-1; D is unclear. Germline CDR1 KGHSH, CDR2 LQKENI. The CDR3 is 14 residues long. Deletions cut 0 bases from V and 6 bases from J, with 11 bases between. This chain's CDR3 is CASSPPVMSPEAFF. The CDR3 DNA sequence: TGTGCCAGCTCACCACCCGTTATGAGCCCTGAAGCTTTCTTT.

The chain couples TRBV25-1 to TRBJ1-4, with 10 bases lining up with TRBD1. The ends lost 5 bases at V and 8 bases at J; junction bases unmatched: 11. This CDR3 spans 16 amino acids. Germline V gene sequence: CDR1 MGHDK, CDR2 SYGVNS. The CDR3 sequence: CASSPHGTGAREKLFF. CDR3 nucleotide sequence: TGTGCCAGCAGTCCCCATGGGACAGGGGCTCGGGAAAAACTGTTTTTT.

This chain connects TRBV5-1 to TRBJ2-3; 9 bases match TRBD1. Germline assignment: CDR1 SGHRS and CDR2 YFSETQ. The CDR3 runs to 17 residues. With 6 bases clipped from V and 3 bases from J, the junction kept 14 bases outside the gene matches. The CDR3 sequence is CASNVESRQGGTDTQYF. DNA of the CDR3: TGCGCCAGCAATGTGGAGTCCAGACAGGGGGGAACAGATACGCAGTATTTT.

This chain joins TRBV5-1 and TRBJ2-3, with TRBD2 identical over 8 bases. V was pared by 3 bases and J by 6 bases, with 6 bases of the junction left unmatched. Germline CDR1 SGHRS, CDR2 YFSETQ. This CDR3 is 14 amino acids long. Here the CDR3 reads CASSSGTRKDTQYF. CDR3 DNA sequence: TGCGCCAGCAGCTCGGGGACTAGGAAGGATACGCAGTATTTT. Variable domain in full (rest from reference TRBV5-1 and TRBJ2-3): KAGVTQTPRYLIKTRGQQVTLSCSPISGHRSVSWYQQTPGQGLQFLFEYFSETQRNKGNFPGRFSGRQFSNSRSEMNVSTLELGDSALYLCASSSGTRKDTQYFGPGTRLTVL.

The genes are TRBV18 and TRBJ2-5; 10 nucleotides line up with TRBD2. The V gene end was trimmed by 5 bases and the J gene end by 1 base; junction bases not matched to a gene: 4. Germline CDR1 reads KGHSH; CDR2 reads LQKENI. The CDR3 totals 15 residues. The CDR3 sequence is CASSVTSGVQETQYF. The CDR3 DNA is TGTGCCAGCTCAGTTACTAGCGGGGTCCAAGAGACCCAGTACTTC.

The gene calls are TRBV2 and TRBJ1-6; D is ambiguous. V lost 9 bases and J 11 bases, leaving 11 bases between the germline ends. The CDR3 consists of 11 residues. CDR1 and CDR2 from the germline V gene are SNHLY and FYNNEI. CDR3 in amino acids: CASDGGAPLHF. In DNA form, the CDR3 reads TGTGCCAGTGATGGCGGGGCACCCCTCCACTTT.

The DNA for the CDR3 is TGTGCCAGCAGTGAATATGACAGCTTAAAGCAGTACTTC. Protein product: CASSEYDSLKQYF. The chain employs TRBV2 and TRBJ2-7; D perhaps matches TRBD1 (5 bases). With 2 bases removed from V and 8 bases from J, the gap between germline ends came to 13 bases. Germline V lookup: CDR1 SNHLY, CDR2 FYNNEI. This CDR3 comprises 13 residues.

This clone has just one count. V is TRBV6-2 or TRBV6-3 and J is TRBJ2-7; D not certain. Germline CDR1 is MNHEY and CDR2 is SVGEGT. The CDR3 extends over 11 amino acids. The V end was cut by 5 bases, the J end by 2 bases, with 4 bases between. The CDR3 nucleotides read TGTGCCAGCAGTCAAGCCTACGAGCAGTACTTC. It yields the protein CASSQAYEQYF.

This clone has more than one count but fewer than ten. The gene calls are TRBV27 and TRBJ1-1; tentative D call: TRBD1 (6 bases). The V gene lost 4 bases and the J gene lost 3 bases, with 15 bases spanning the gap. CDR3 length: 15 residues. The germline CDR1 and CDR2 sequences are MNHEY and SMNVEV (reference sequence). The CDR3 protein is CASSWGANRDTEAFF. For the CDR3, the DNA is TGTGCCAGCAGTTGGGGGGCCAACAGGGACACTGAAGCTTTCTTT.

This clone was seen ten or more times. The CDR3 spells CASSLKGQGTGANVLTF. The DNA of the CDR3 is TGCGCCAGCAGCCTGAAGGGACAGGGCACTGGGGCCAACGTCCTGACTTTC. The rearrangement links TRBV4-1 to TRBJ2-6, with TRBD1 matching 9 bases. The CDR3 is 17 residues long. The V gene end was trimmed by 4 bases and the J gene end by 2 bases; junction bases not matched to a gene: 6. Germline values: CDR1 MGHRA, CDR2 YSYEKL.

The chain carries TRBV21-1 and TRBJ2-5; TRBD1, as called in the table, went unchecked against the DNA. TRBV21-1 is noted as a pseudogene. The CDR3 consists of 15 residues. CDR3 DNA sequence: TGTGCCAGCAGCGCCCCGGACAGGGGGAAAGAGACCCAGTACTTC. Encoded protein: CASSAPDRGKETQYF.

V gene TRBV18 combines with J gene TRBJ1-1; D remains ambiguous. Trimming cost V 5 bases and J 1 base, with 14 bases left between them. This CDR3 contains 15 residues. Germline V gene sequence: CDR1 KGHSH, CDR2 LQKENI. CDR3 sequence reads: CASSSSVVENTEAFF. The CDR3 coding sequence is TGTGCCAGCTCATCCTCGGTAGTAGAGAACACTGAAGCTTTCTTT. The whole variable domain, filled in from reference TRBV18 and TRBJ1-1, reads NAGVMQNPRHLVRRRGQEARLRCSPMKGHSHVYWYRQLPEEGLKFMVYLQKENIIDESGMPKERFSAEFPKEGPSILRIQQVVRGDSAAYFCASSSSVVENTEAFFGQGTRLTVV.

The V gene is TRBV4-1, the J gene TRBJ2-5, with 10 positions matching TRBD2. The length of the CDR3 is 19 residues. V lost 4 bases and J lost 4; bases outside the gene matches: 18. Germline CDR1 is MGHRA and CDR2 is YSYEKL. CDR3 nucleotides: TGCGCCAGCAGCCCAATTATTATTCAGCGGGGGGGCATCCCAGAGACCCAGTACTTC. Translation gives CASSPIIIQRGGIPETQYF.

This clone was counted a few times. The V call is TRBV30, the J call TRBJ2-1, with D tentatively TRBD1 (6 bases). Germline assignment: CDR1 GTSNPN and CDR2 SVGIG (reference sequence). V was pared by 1 base and J by 6 bases, with 16 bases between. There are 15 residues in the CDR3. The chain's CDR3 is CAWSEGVAPVNEQFF. The DNA of the CDR3 is TGTGCCTGGAGTGAGGGGGTAGCCCCGGTCAATGAGCAGTTCTTC.

The chain recombines TRBV10-3 with TRBJ2-2; 12 nucleotides line up with TRBD1. The CDR3 consists of 16 residues. Germline CDR1 and CDR2: ENHRY and SYGVKD. V was pared by 6 bases and J by 3 bases, with 5 bases of the junction left unmatched. Here the CDR3 reads CAIRGDRGPDTGELFF. As DNA, the CDR3 is TGTGCCATCAGGGGGGACAGGGGGCCGGACACCGGGGAGCTGTTTTTT.

The genes are TRBV20-1 and TRBJ2-5; the D is unclear. The germline V and J ends were trimmed by 0 bases and 7 bases, with 6 bases remaining between them. This CDR3 is 11 amino acids long. In germline, CDR1 is DFQATT, CDR2 SNEGSKA (reference sequence). CDR3 sequence (DNA): TGCAGTGCTAGAGAGGGCGGGACCCAGTACTTC. Protein product: CSAREGGTQYF.

This chain joins TRBV7-9 and TRBJ1-2; tentatively, D is TRBD1 (5 bases). The length of the CDR3 is 15 residues. Germline lookup yields CDR1 SEHNR and CDR2 FQNEAQ (reference sequence). V gave up 3 bases and J gave up 6 bases, with 17 bases separating them. CDR3 loop: CASSFTQGSFDGYTF. The CDR3 region has the DNA TGTGCCAGCAGCTTTACCCAGGGAAGTTTTGATGGCTACACCTTC.

The rearrangement links TRBV7-9 to TRBJ1-2; tentative D call: TRBD1 (6 bases). Trimming removed 5 bases at V and 5 bases at J, with 12 bases between. The CDR3 runs 13 residues. The germline V gene encodes CDR1 SEHNR and CDR2 FQNEAQ (reference sequence). The CDR3 sequence: CASSDRTQYGYTF. In DNA form, the CDR3 reads TGTGCCAGCAGCGACAGGACACAGTATGGCTACACCTTC. Combining the CDR3 with reference TRBV7-9 and TRBJ1-2 gives the whole variable domain DTGVSQNPRHKITKRGQNVTFRCDPISEHNRLYWYRQTLGQGPEFLTYFQNEAQLEKSRLLSDRFSAERPKGSFSTLEIQRTEQGDSAMYLCASSDRTQYGYTFGSGTRLTVV.

This clone came up once. The chain recombines TRBV28 with TRBJ2-4; no definite D call. CDR1 MDHEN and CDR2 SYDVKM come from the germline V gene. V lost 2 bases and J 9 bases, leaving 11 bases between the germline ends. The CDR3 has 13 amino acids. CDR3 residues: CASSLPNPSIQYF. The CDR3 DNA reads TGTGCCAGCAGTTTACCGAATCCCAGCATTCAGTACTTC.

V is TRBV5-1 and J is TRBJ1-2; 8 positions agree with TRBD1. J was trimmed by 3 bases and V by 0 bases; bases with no gene match: 7. This CDR3 region has 16 residues. CDR1 is SGHRS and CDR2 is YFSETQ in the germline V gene. This chain's CDR3 is CASSLVSGGADYGYTF. The CDR3 bases are TGCGCCAGCAGCTTGGTATCAGGGGGCGCAGACTATGGCTACACCTTC.

Notes on this clone: The identical CDR3 is also encoded by other nucleotide sequences in the sample. The V and J genes are TRBV5-1 and TRBJ2-1; possibly TRBD2 for D (5 bases). Germline V CDR1 and CDR2: SGHRS, YFSETQ. The CDR3 is 15 residues long. V was clipped by 0 bases and J by 0 bases, with 7 bases between them. The CDR3 region is CASSLAGSSYNEQFF. In nucleotides, the CDR3 is TGCGCCAGCAGCTTGGCGGGGAGCTCCTACAATGAGCAGTTCTTC.

This clone was seen a few times. V usage is TRBV7-9 and J usage is TRBJ1-4, with no clear D. Germline V gives CDR1 SEHNR, CDR2 FQNEAQ (reference sequence). CDR3 length equals 14 residues. Trimming removed 2 bases at V and 8 bases at J, with 12 bases between. CDR3 sequence: CASSLSGSGEKLFF. CDR3 DNA sequence: TGTGCCAGCAGCTTATCGGGCAGCGGGGAAAAACTGTTTTTT.